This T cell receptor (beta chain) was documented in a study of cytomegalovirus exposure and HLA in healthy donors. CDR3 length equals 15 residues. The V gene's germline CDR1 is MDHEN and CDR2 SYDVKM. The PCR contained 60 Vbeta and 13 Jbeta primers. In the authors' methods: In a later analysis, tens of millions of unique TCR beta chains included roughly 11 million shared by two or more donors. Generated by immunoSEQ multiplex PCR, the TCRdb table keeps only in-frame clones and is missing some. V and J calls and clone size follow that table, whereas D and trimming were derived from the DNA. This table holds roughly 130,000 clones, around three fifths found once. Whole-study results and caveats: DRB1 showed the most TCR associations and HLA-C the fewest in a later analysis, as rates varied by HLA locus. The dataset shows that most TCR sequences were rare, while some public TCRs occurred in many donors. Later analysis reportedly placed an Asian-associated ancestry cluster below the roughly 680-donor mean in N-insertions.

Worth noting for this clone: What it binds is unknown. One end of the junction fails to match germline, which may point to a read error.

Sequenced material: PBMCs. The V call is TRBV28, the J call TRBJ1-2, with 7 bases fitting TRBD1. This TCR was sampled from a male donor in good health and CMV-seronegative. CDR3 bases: TGTGCCACCCCTCGATCCACTGGACAGGACTATGGCTACCCCTTC. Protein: CATPRSTGQDYGYPF.